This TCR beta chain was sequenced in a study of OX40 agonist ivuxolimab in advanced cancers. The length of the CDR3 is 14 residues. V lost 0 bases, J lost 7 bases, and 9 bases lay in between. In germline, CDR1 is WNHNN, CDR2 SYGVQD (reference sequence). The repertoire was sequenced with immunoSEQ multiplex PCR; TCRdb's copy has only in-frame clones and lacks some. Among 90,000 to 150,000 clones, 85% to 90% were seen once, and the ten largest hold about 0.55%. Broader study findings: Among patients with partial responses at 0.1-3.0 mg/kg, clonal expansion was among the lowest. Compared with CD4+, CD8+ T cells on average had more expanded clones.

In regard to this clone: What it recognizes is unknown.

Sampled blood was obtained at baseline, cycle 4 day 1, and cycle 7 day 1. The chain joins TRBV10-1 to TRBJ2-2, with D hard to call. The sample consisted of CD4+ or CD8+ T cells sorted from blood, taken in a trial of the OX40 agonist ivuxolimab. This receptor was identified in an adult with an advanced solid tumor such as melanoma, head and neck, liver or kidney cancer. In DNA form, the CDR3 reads TGCGCCAGCAGTGAGTCAGCCCCCCACGGGGAGCTGTTTTTT. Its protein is CASSESAPHGELFF.